Detailed here is one T cell receptor (beta chain). Antigen unknown. The data originate from a study of T-cell reconstitution after alpha-beta-depleted transplantation in children. Study-level points and caveats: The origin of high day-60 TCRbeta diversity in some patients lay in surviving recipient T cells and thymic progenitors. Reports say that about two months after transplant, the alpha-beta T cells came out of several hundred graft clones that had expanded. After one year, T-cell counts and TCRbeta diversity mostly came from new T cells.

CDR3 length equals 15 residues. Per the germline V gene, CDR1 is MGHRA and CDR2 is YSYEKL. V was clipped by 0 bases and J by 4 bases, with 13 bases between them. Unique molecular identifiers were incorporated into the prepared TCRbeta library. TCRdb fed the PCR reads into MiXCR, producing one record per CDR3 protein. The data contain under 450,000 distinct CDR3 sequences, about 17% of them seen just once; the ten biggest clones take up less than 30%. Sequences were derived from PBMCs, mostly from graft donor cells, sampled 360 days after TCRalphabeta/CD19-depleted stem cell transplant. The rearrangement joins TRBV4-1 to TRBJ2-7, with D hard to call. This receptor was identified in a boy under two years old who had a stem cell transplant for Wiskott-Aldrich syndrome, so the T cells may come from the graft donor. CDR3 loop: CASSQDLIFSYEQYF. The CDR3 nucleotides read TGCGCCAGCAGCCAAGATCTCATTTTCAGTTACGAGCAGTACTTC.